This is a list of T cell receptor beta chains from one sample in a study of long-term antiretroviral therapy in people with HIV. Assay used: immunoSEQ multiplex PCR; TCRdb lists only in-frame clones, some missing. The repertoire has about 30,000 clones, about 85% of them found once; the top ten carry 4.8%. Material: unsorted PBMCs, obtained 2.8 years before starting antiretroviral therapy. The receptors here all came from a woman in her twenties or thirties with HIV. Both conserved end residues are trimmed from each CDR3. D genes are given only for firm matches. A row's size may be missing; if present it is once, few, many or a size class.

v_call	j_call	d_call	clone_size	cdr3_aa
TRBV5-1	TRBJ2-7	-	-	ASRLDTTKNYEQY
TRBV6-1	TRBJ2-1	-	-	ASSEAMSLPGPNNEQF
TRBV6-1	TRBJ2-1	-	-	ASSSYTQGRDEQF
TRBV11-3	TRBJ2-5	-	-	ASSSGQSETQY
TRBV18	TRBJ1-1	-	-	ASSPPSGREAF
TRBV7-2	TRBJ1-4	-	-	ASSQGLLEKLF
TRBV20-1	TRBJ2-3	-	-	SATSGDTQY
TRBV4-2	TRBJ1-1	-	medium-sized	ASNHGIVMNTEAF
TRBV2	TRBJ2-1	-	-	ASSAGLTGLNEQF
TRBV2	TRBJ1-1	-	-	ASSGDFKGAEAF
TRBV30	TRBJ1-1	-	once	ACIGTEAF
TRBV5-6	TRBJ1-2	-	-	ASSSGTSGYT
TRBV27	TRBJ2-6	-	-	ASRTPGANVLT
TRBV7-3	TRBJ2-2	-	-	ASSAGTQNTGELF
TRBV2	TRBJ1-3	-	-	ASSAGNTIY
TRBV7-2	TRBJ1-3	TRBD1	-	ASSLVAGQGSTGNTIY
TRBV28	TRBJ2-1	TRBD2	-	ASSTRRDYQEQF
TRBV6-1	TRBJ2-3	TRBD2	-	ASSDLAGGTDTQY
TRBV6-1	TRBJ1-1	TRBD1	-	ASNPGQGEAF
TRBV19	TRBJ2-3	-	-	ASSDSDTQY
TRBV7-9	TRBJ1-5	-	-	ASSSTGSHQPQH
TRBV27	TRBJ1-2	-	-	ASSPSIVRGYT